Listed below are T cell receptor beta chains from one sample, sequenced in a study of cytomegalovirus exposure and HLA in healthy donors. The assay was immunoSEQ multiplex PCR, and TCRdb's table has in-frame clones only and misses some. The sample lists some 130,000 clones, roughly 80% occurring once. Material for sequencing was PBMCs. These receptors all stem from a boy younger than 18 in good health and CMV-seronegative. Each CDR3 is given with its conserved first and last residue. Each record gives: CDR3 DNA, CDR3 protein, D gene, V gene, J gene, clone size. The D gene is left open where the match is weak. Some rows mark clone size as missing; the rest say once, few, many or name a class of expanded clone.

TGTGCCAGCAGCACATGGACAGGGCTTCCAGACACAGATACGCAGTATTTT	CASSTWTGLPDTDTQYF	TRBD1	TRBV7-9	TRBJ2-3	-
TGTGCCAGCAGCTCGACAGGGGACGGAGAAAAACTGTTTTTT	CASSSTGDGEKLFF	TRBD1	TRBV27	TRBJ1-4	-
TGTGCCAGCAGCTTTGGTGACAGGAGCAGTGAAGCTTTCTTT	CASSFGDRSSEAFF	-	TRBV5-4	TRBJ1-1	once
TGTGCCAGCAGTTTAGTTTCTGGCAATCAGCCCCAGCATTTT	CASSLVSGNQPQHF	-	TRBV27	TRBJ1-5	-
TGTGCCAGCAGCCCCCGACAGGGGGCGCGGACTGAAGCTTTCTTT	CASSPRQGARTEAFF	TRBD1	TRBV13	TRBJ1-1	-
TGCGCCAGCAGCTTGGATCAGTACACTGAAGCTTTCTTT	CASSLDQYTEAFF	-	TRBV5-1	TRBJ1-1	-
TGCGCCAGCAGCCAGAACAGGGCGGGCACTGAAGCTTTCTTT	CASSQNRAGTEAFF	-	TRBV4-1	TRBJ1-1	-
TGTGCCAGCAGTCGAGACAGGGTCAACTATGGCTACACCTTC	CASSRDRVNYGYTF	TRBD1	TRBV6-5	TRBJ1-2	-
TGTGCCAGCAGCCTAGCGGGAGGAGCCGGGGAGCTGTTTTTT	CASSLAGGAGELFF	TRBD2	TRBV7-2	TRBJ2-2	-
TGTGCCAGCAGCTCCCCGGGGGGGTTTTCCTACGAGCAGTACTTC	CASSSPGGFSYEQYF	TRBD2	TRBV7-8	TRBJ2-7	-
TGTGCCAGCAGGGGACAGGGGGCTGCTAATGAAAAACTGTTTTTT	CASRGQGAANEKLFF	TRBD1	TRBV2	TRBJ1-4	-
TGTGCCAGCAACCTCTACTCCGGGGAGCTGTTTTTT	CASNLYSGELFF	-	TRBV9	TRBJ2-2	-
TGCGCCAGCAGCTGGGAGCACAATGAGCAGTTCTTC	CASSWEHNEQFF	-	TRBV5-1	TRBJ2-1	-
TGCGCCAGCAGCTTGGGCCCACACCCGGGAGCTTTCTTT	CASSLGPHPGAFF	-	TRBV5-1	TRBJ1-1	-
TGCGCCAGCAGCCAAGCCGACACCTTGGGCACTGAAGCTTTCTTT	CASSQADTLGTEAFF	-	TRBV4-1	TRBJ1-1	few
TGTGCCAGAGGGGAGGAGCCTAGCTCCTACAATGAGCAGTTCTTC	CARGEEPSSYNEQFF	-	TRBV2	TRBJ2-1	-
TGTGCCAGCAGGGACCGGACAGGGGGCTACGAGCAGTACTTC	CASRDRTGGYEQYF	TRBD1	TRBV6-5	TRBJ2-7	once
TGTGCCAGCAGCCAAGAATGGCAGGGGGCTACAGATACGCAGTATTTT	CASSQEWQGATDTQYF	TRBD1	TRBV14	TRBJ2-3	-
TGTGCCACCAGCAGACTACAGGGGGACACTGAAGCTTTCTTT	CATSRLQGDTEAFF	TRBD1	TRBV15	TRBJ1-1	-
TGTGCCAGCAGCCCGGAGTTAGCGGGAGGGGTCGGCGGGGAGCTGTTTTTT	CASSPELAGGVGGELFF	TRBD2	TRBV5-4	TRBJ2-2	-
TGTGCCAGCAGGCGGGCGGGAGGGCCACCTTCTAGAGAGCAGTACTTC	CASRRAGGPPSREQYF	TRBD2	TRBV2	TRBJ2-7	-
TGTGCCAGCAGCTTGTTGGCAGGTCAGCAGGAAAAACTGTTTTTT	CASSLLAGQQEKLFF	-	TRBV7-9	TRBJ1-4	-
TGTGCCAGCAGGCGGGAGACCCTTCTAGGCACAGATACGCAGTATTTT	CASRRETLLGTDTQYF	TRBD2	TRBV25-1	TRBJ2-3	once
TGCGCCAGCAGTGGGAAGTACAGGGAGCAGTTCTTC	CASSGKYREQFF	-	TRBV10-1	TRBJ2-1	-
TGTGCCAGCAGCCTAAAGCGGGGGACAGGGGGCTCCTACAATGAGCAGTTCTTC	CASSLKRGTGGSYNEQFF	TRBD1	TRBV5-4	TRBJ2-1	-
TGTGCCAGCAGCGTCATGGGCCGGGGACTAGCCGCCTACGAGCAGTACTTC	CASSVMGRGLAAYEQYF	TRBD2	TRBV7-8	TRBJ2-7	-
TGTGCCAGTAGTATTGGTGGGAGGAACACTGAAGCTTTCTTT	CASSIGGRNTEAFF	-	TRBV19	TRBJ1-1	-
TGCGCCAGCAGCCCCCTCCGGGGGGGGGAGCTGTTTTTT	CASSPLRGGELFF	-	TRBV4-3	TRBJ2-2	-
TGTGCCAGCAGCTCGGTGGCGGCCTCAAACACTGAAGCTTTCTTT	CASSSVAASNTEAFF	-	TRBV6-1	TRBJ1-1	few
TGTGCCAGCAGTGAAGTGGGGCTAGCGGGACGGGGTACAGATACGCAGTATTTT	CASSEVGLAGRGTDTQYF	TRBD2	TRBV2	TRBJ2-3	-
TGTGCCAGCAGCCAAGAACCACAGGGGAACACTGAAGCTTTCTTT	CASSQEPQGNTEAFF	-	TRBV4-2	TRBJ1-1	once
TGTGCCAGCAGTGACGAGGACAGAGCCAATGAGCAGTTCTTC	CASSDEDRANEQFF	-	TRBV2	TRBJ2-1	-
TGCGCCAGCAGCCAAGTCCGGCCGAGCGGAAATTTCAATGAGCAGTTCTTC	CASSQVRPSGNFNEQFF	-	TRBV4-3	TRBJ2-1	-
TGTGCCAGCAGCGGTAGTAGACTAGCGGGAGTCCCCGGGGAGCTGTTTTTT	CASSGSRLAGVPGELFF	TRBD2	TRBV9	TRBJ2-2	-
TGTGCCAGCTCACCAGCTGCGAACCAGCCCCAGCATTTT	CASSPAANQPQHF	-	TRBV18	TRBJ1-5	-
TGTGCCAGCAGACCAAGCGGGAGCCACGAGCAGTACTTC	CASRPSGSHEQYF	TRBD2	TRBV5-1	TRBJ2-7	-
TGTGCCAGCAGGCAGCGAGGACAAGAGACCCAGTACTTC	CASRQRGQETQYF	-	TRBV5-4	TRBJ2-5	-